This T cell receptor beta chain appears in the sequencing data of a study of T cells in Graves' hyperthyroidism and ophthalmopathy. Study-wide results and limits: Blood also contained most expanded thyroid clonotypes above 0.001. Ophthalmopathy was model-predicted a median 6.5 months pre-onset. Using 13 V-J features, a model discriminated ophthalmopathy from stable hyperthyroidism.

Fresh peripheral blood, 7.5 to 10 ml, yielded the PBMCs. From RNA transcripts, TCR beta CDR3 regions were amplified. Using the HTBI primer set, a first-round RT-PCR was run on the TCR CDR3. Each CDR3 protein gets one entry after TCRdb re-called the multiplex PCR reads with MiXCR. This sample has about 600,000 distinct CDR3 sequences, with 11% to 15% found just once. V was pared by 4 bases and J by 7 bases, with 10 bases between. There are 12 residues in the CDR3. Germline CDR1 is SQVTM and CDR2 is ANQGSEA. In this sample, this clonotype turned up a few times. Antigen unknown. Source material: blood. This clonotype originated in a young woman with Graves' ophthalmopathy. The chain has TRBV29-1 and TRBJ2-2, with D possibly being TRBD1 or TRBD2 (5 bases each). The CDR3 nucleotides are TGCAGCGTTGTTCGTGGGGGCGGGGAGCTGTTTTTT. It yields the protein CSVVRGGGELFF.